This TCR beta chain was sequenced in a study of T-cell reconstitution after alpha-beta-depleted transplantation in children. Points from the study as a whole: Among T cells one year after transplant, newly produced cells accounted for most counts and diversity. In patients about two months after transplant, alpha-beta T cells reportedly arose from several hundred expanded graft clones.

About this clonotype: Its antigen is still unknown.

CDR3 length: 16 residues. The germline V gene encodes CDR1 MNHEY and CDR2 SMNVEV (reference sequence). Trimming took 3 bases from V and 4 from J, leaving 16 bases between them. TCRbeta library construction was performed incorporating unique molecular identifiers. TCRdb re-analysed the PCR reads in MiXCR, keeping a single row per CDR3 protein. In the table there are about 350,000 distinct CDR3 sequences, 15% to 20% of which are singletons. Source: PBMCs, mostly from graft donor cells, taken 360 days after TCRalphabeta/CD19-depleted stem cell transplant. V is TRBV27 and J is TRBJ1-5, with TRBD1 as a possible D gene (5 bases). The sequence came from a male patient aged 2 to 10 who had a stem cell transplant for acute lymphoblastic leukemia, so the T cells may come from the graft donor. The CDR3: CASSLLGGVGNQPQHF. In DNA, the CDR3 is TGTGCCAGCAGTTTGTTGGGGGGGGTTGGGAATCAGCCCCAGCATTTT.